This T cell receptor beta chain was profiled in a study of T cell repertoires in cytomegalovirus infection. About the study: From public TCR beta signatures came an indication of both CMV infection and matching HLA type.

Study conclusions and caveats: Cumulative frequency of public TCR beta families picked out carriers of CMV plus the relevant HLA. HLA-C-restricted CMV-specific TCR beta clonotypes were dominant in the ex vivo response.

This clonotype was observed a handful of times. Its target is unknown. One entry per CDR3 protein, called by TCRdb with MiXCR from the reads. Among approximately 350,000 distinct CDR3 sequences listed, around a third were seen once. The CDR3 covers 14 residues. Trimming removed 5 bases from V and 2 bases from J, with 11 bases in between. Germline assignment: CDR1 LGHNA and CDR2 YSLEER. The V call is TRBV4-3, the J call TRBJ2-3, with D unclear. Sample: cultured PBMCs, taken from culture after CMV antigen stimulation. The clonotype comes from a human donor in good health (CMV status not recorded). Some clones in this sample may be carry-over from other donors' samples. CDR3 bases: TGCGCCAGCAGCTTTGTAGGCGCCACAGATACGCAGTATTTT. It yields the protein CASSFVGATDTQYF.